Presented here are 22 T cell receptor beta chains from one specimen sequenced in a study of blood T cell repertoires in COVID-19. Using immunoSEQ multiplex PCR, the repertoire was profiled, and TCRdb retains in-frame clones only, with some absent. The table includes about 75,000 clones, roughly 78% detected once. Sample: peripheral blood. Source of these receptors: a woman of 80 years or more with active or convalescent COVID-19.

This rearrangement joins TRBV28 to TRBJ1-3; D is possibly TRBD1 (5 bases). With 7 bases removed from V and 0 bases from J, the gap between germline ends came to 28 bases. The CDR3 contains 20 residues. The germline V gene has CDR1 MDHEN and CDR2 SYDVKM. The CDR3 bases are TGTGCCAGCACCCTTTCGCTCGCAGGGATCCTAAGGAGCTCTGGAAACACCATATATTTT. This translates into CASTLSLAGILRSSGNTIYF.

The chain is built from TRBV5-6 and TRBJ1-1, with a tentative D call TRBD1 (6 bases). V lost 3 bases, J lost 5 bases, and 14 bases lay in between. In germline, CDR1 is SGHDT, CDR2 YYEEEE. This CDR3 region has 14 residues. CDR3 region: CASSSQGRRTEAFF. DNA for the CDR3: TGTGCCAGCAGCTCTCAGGGGCGGCGGACTGAAGCTTTCTTT.

The chain is built from TRBV7-9 and TRBJ1-5; 8 nucleotides align to TRBD1. The ends lost 5 bases at V and 3 bases at J; junction bases unmatched: 6. Germline loops: CDR1 SEHNR, CDR2 FQNEAQ (reference sequence). The CDR3 totals 15 residues. CDR3 protein: CASSQQGGNNQPQHF. The CDR3 coding sequence is TGTGCCAGCAGCCAACAGGGGGGAAACAATCAGCCCCAGCATTTT.

This chain links TRBV7-2 with TRBJ1-3; D is unclear. Deletions cut 2 bases from V and 0 bases from J, with 8 bases between. The V gene's germline CDR1 is SGHTA and CDR2 FQGNSA. This CDR3 is 15 amino acids long. The CDR3 loop reads CASSLMSYSGNTIYF. The CDR3 DNA reads TGTGCCAGCAGCTTAATGTCGTACTCTGGAAACACCATATATTTT.

J is TRBJ2-1 and V is TRBV7-3; 8 bases are shared with TRBD2. Germline CDR1 SGHTA, CDR2 FQGTGA. The CDR3 is 16 residues long. Trimming cost V 5 bases and J 6 bases; bases outside gene matches: 12. Here the CDR3 DNA reads TGTGCCAGCAGCCCCCCATCCGGGACTAGACTCAATGAGCAGTTCTTC. Protein sequence: CASSPPSGTRLNEQFF.

This chain connects TRBV28 to TRBJ2-5; 7 nucleotides match TRBD2. The germline V gene encodes CDR1 MDHEN and CDR2 SYDVKM. The CDR3 covers 17 residues. The trim removed 6 bases at V and 4 bases at J, leaving 17 bases unmatched. In DNA, the CDR3 is TGTGCCAGCAGCGCCCTCCGCGGAGCGGGGCAGTCAGAGACCCAGTACTTC. It yields the protein CASSALRGAGQSETQYF.

The chain joins TRBV6-5 to TRBJ1-6, with D possibly TRBD1 on 5 matching bases. Looked up from germline, CDR1 is MNHEY and CDR2 is SVGAGI. The length of the CDR3 is 15 residues. Trimming cost V 3 bases and J 6 bases, with 12 bases left between them. Written as DNA, the CDR3 is TGTGCCAGCAGTTATGCGGGGGTTTCTAATTCACCCCTCCACTTT. Its protein is CASSYAGVSNSPLHF.

The chain couples TRBV7-8 to TRBJ1-5; 7 nucleotides agree with TRBD1. This CDR3 has 18 amino acids. The trim removed 5 bases at V and 0 bases at J, leaving 13 bases unmatched. Germline loops: CDR1 SGHVS, CDR2 FQNEAQ. This CDR3 is CASSARPSTGNSNQPQHF. CDR3 bases: TGTGCCAGCAGCGCACGTCCCTCGACAGGGAATAGCAATCAGCCCCAGCATTTT.

This sequence joins TRBV18 and TRBJ2-1; TRBD1 aligns across 9 bases. Germline lookup yields CDR1 KGHSH and CDR2 LQKENI. V dropped 4 bases and J dropped 7; count of bases not matched to a gene: 8. The CDR3 runs to 15 residues. DNA for the CDR3: TGTGCCAGCTCACGAGGGACAGGGTTGGGAAATGAGCAGTTCTTC. It specifies CASSRGTGLGNEQFF. Complete variable domain (other parts from reference TRBV18 and TRBJ2-1): NAGVMQNPRHLVRRRGQEARLRCSPMKGHSHVYWYRQLPEEGLKFMVYLQKENIIDESGMPKERFSAEFPKEGPSILRIQQVVRGDSAAYFCASSRGTGLGNEQFFGPGTRLTVL.

V usage is TRBV6-2 or TRBV6-3 and J usage is TRBJ1-1; 7 nucleotides match TRBD1. CDR1 MNHEY and CDR2 SVGEGT come from the germline V gene. After removal of 6 bases from V and 6 bases from J, the junction contained 4 bases not matched to a gene. CDR3 size: 12 residues. This CDR3 is CASSDRVSEAFF. CDR3 nucleotides: TGTGCCAGCAGCGACAGGGTGTCTGAAGCTTTCTTT.

A remark on this clone: A junction end diverges from the germline sequence, so it may reflect a read error. The V call is TRBV19, the J call TRBJ1-2, with a possible D match to TRBD1 (5 bases). The CDR3 extends over 14 amino acids. Germline V gene data show CDR1 as LNHDA and CDR2 as SQIVND (reference sequence). This CDR3 is CASSILQGPYDYTF. The CDR3 region has the DNA TGTGCCAGTAGTATTCTCCAGGGCCCCTATGACTACACCTTC.

The chain links TRBV18 to TRBJ1-1, with a weak D call TRBD1 (6 bases). Trimming removed 5 bases from V and 2 bases from J, with 12 bases in between. The CDR3 contains 14 residues. CDR1 and CDR2 (germline): KGHSH, LQKENI. The CDR3 here is CASSLSQGNTEAFF. DNA for the CDR3: TGTGCCAGCTCATTGTCACAGGGTAACACTGAAGCTTTCTTT.

The rearrangement joins TRBV27 to TRBJ1-1, with 8 bases matching TRBD1. This CDR3 spans 15 amino acids. The J segment lost 1 base and the V segment lost 6 bases, leaving 7 bases of the junction unmatched. CDR1 is MNHEY and CDR2 is SMNVEV in the germline V gene (reference sequence). The CDR3 reads CASRSPGTGNTEAFF. The CDR3 bases are TGTGCCAGCAGATCCCCCGGGACAGGGAACACTGAAGCTTTCTTT.

The rearrangement joins TRBV7-9 to TRBJ1-1; weak D call: TRBD1 (6 bases). Germline assignment: CDR1 SEHNR and CDR2 FQNEAQ (reference sequence). The CDR3 sequence is 14 residues long. V shed 5 bases and J shed 2 bases, with 12 bases lying between them. CDR3 coding DNA: TGTGCCAGCAGCAAAGGGACACAAAACACTGAAGCTTTCTTT. Translation: CASSKGTQNTEAFF.

The chain combines TRBV7-8 with TRBJ2-5; D might be TRBD1 (6 bases). Germline loops: CDR1 SGHVS, CDR2 FQNEAQ. Deletions cut 2 bases from V and 7 bases from J, with 17 bases between. CDR3 length equals 15 residues. In DNA form, the CDR3 reads TGTGCCAGCAGCTTACCCAGGGGTGTTGGTGGGACCCAGTACTTC. It is translated as CASSLPRGVGGTQYF.

This chain links TRBV29-1 with TRBJ2-1; D is possibly TRBD2 (6 bases). Germline-derived CDR1 and CDR2 are SQVTM and ANQGSEA. The germline V and J ends were trimmed by 4 bases and 12 bases, with 28 bases remaining between them. The CDR3 is 16 residues long. CDR3: CSVAEKPVNLGGMQFF. The DNA of the CDR3 is TGCAGCGTTGCAGAAAAACCCGTAAATTTGGGCGGGATGCAGTTCTTC.

V usage is TRBV5-6 and J usage is TRBJ2-4, with a possible D match to TRBD2 (5 bases). The V gene's germline CDR1 is SGHDT and CDR2 YYEEEE. The CDR3 spans 13 residues. V gave up 4 bases and J gave up 8 bases, with 13 bases separating them. The CDR3 is CASSLRDEYIQYF. CDR3 DNA: TGTGCCAGCAGCCTGAGGGATGAGTACATTCAGTACTTC.

V and J are TRBV7-2 and TRBJ2-7, with D uncertain. From germline, CDR1 is SGHTA and CDR2 FQGNSA. CDR3 size: 18 residues. V lost 1 base, J lost 0 bases, and 19 bases lay in between. This chain's CDR3 is CASSLVYLAEGFSYEQYF. In DNA, the CDR3 is TGTGCCAGCAGCTTAGTATATCTGGCGGAAGGATTCTCCTACGAGCAGTACTTC.

The rearrangement uses TRBV18 and TRBJ1-5; D is undetermined. Trimming removed 1 base at V and 2 bases at J, with 12 bases between. CDR1 KGHSH and CDR2 LQKENI come from the germline V gene. The CDR3 is made up of 16 amino acids. The CDR3 spells CASSPLVADGNQPQHF. The CDR3, as DNA: TGTGCCAGCTCACCACTTGTCGCGGATGGCAATCAGCCCCAGCATTTT.

The rearrangement uses TRBV9 and TRBJ1-5; TRBD1 is a possible D gene (6 bases). CDR1 and CDR2 from the germline V gene are SGDLS and YYNGEE. CDR3 size: 14 residues. The V gene lost 3 bases and the J gene lost 4 bases, with 11 bases spanning the gap. The CDR3 protein is CASSATGQNQPQHF. CDR3 nucleotide sequence: TGTGCCAGCAGCGCTACAGGGCAGAATCAGCCCCAGCATTTT.

The chain recombines TRBV19 with TRBJ2-1, with TRBD2 matching over 9 bases. Germline V gene lookup returns CDR1 LNHDA and CDR2 SQIVND (reference sequence). Germline trimming cut 3 bases from V and 7 bases from J; bases unmatched to any gene: 1. The CDR3 loop spans 13 amino acids. The CDR3 sequence is CASSIGLANEQFF. The DNA of the CDR3 is TGTGCCAGTAGTATCGGACTAGCGAATGAGCAGTTCTTC.

The CDR3 region has the DNA TGTGCCAGCAGTCTACAGGGGCCTGAAGCTTTCTTT. Its translation: CASSLQGPEAFF. The chain is built from TRBV5-5 and TRBJ1-1, with 7 nucleotides matching TRBD1. The germline V gene encodes CDR1 SGHKS and CDR2 YYEKEE (reference sequence). With 5 bases clipped from V and 6 bases from J, the junction kept 4 bases outside the gene matches. This CDR3 has 12 residues.